This T cell receptor (beta chain) is drawn from a study of blood T cell repertoires in COVID-19. As for the study in general: COVID-19 samples from acute and convalescent phases originated in the United States, Italy and Spain.

The CDR3 loop spans 13 amino acids. Trimming at V came to 6 bases and at J to 2 bases, leaving 0 bases not matched to a gene. Germline V gives CDR1 LNHDA, CDR2 SQIVND (reference sequence). Original handling: Reference gene primers were amplified, and this amplification served to estimate nucleated cell counts. TCRdb's copy holds only in-frame clones and misses some; the assay was immunoSEQ multiplex PCR. V and J calls and clone size are copied from that table; D and trimming were computed from the DNA. The table has about 180,000 clones, about 86% seen once. The clonotype comes from a man in his 70s with active or convalescent COVID-19. J is TRBJ1-2 and V is TRBV19, with 10 nucleotides matching TRBD1. The material sequenced was peripheral blood. In DNA, the CDR3 is TGTGCCAGTAGGGGACAGGGGAACTATGGCTACACCTTC. Translating gives CASRGQGNYGYTF.